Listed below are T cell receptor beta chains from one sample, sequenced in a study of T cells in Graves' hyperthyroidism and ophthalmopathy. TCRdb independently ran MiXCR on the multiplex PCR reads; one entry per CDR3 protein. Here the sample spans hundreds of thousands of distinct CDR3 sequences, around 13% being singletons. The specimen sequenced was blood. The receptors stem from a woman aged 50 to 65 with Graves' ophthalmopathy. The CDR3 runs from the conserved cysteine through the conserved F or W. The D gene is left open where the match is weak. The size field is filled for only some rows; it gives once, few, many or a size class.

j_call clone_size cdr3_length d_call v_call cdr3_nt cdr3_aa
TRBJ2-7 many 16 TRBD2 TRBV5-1 TGCGCCAGCAGCCCCTCAGTAGGCGGGAGCTCCTACGAGCAGTACTTC CASSPSVGGSSYEQYF
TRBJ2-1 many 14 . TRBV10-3 TGTGCCATTTCTGGGGGGAGCTCCTACAATGAGCAGTTCTTC CAISGGSSYNEQFF
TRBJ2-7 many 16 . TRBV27 TGTGCCAGCAGTTTAAGGACCGACGGGACTCAATACGAGCAGTACTTC CASSLRTDGTQYEQYF
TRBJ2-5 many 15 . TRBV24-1 TGTGCCACCAGTGAGGCACACGTGCACCAAGAGACCCAGTACTTC CATSEAHVHQETQYF
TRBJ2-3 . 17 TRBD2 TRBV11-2 TGTGCCAGCAGCTCGCGACTAGCGGGAGGGCCGATAGATACGCAGTATTTT CASSSRLAGGPIDTQYF
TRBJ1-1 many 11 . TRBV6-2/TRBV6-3 TGTGCCAGCAGTTTCCCGGATGAAGCTTTCTTT CASSFPDEAFF
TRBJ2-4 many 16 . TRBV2 TGTGCCAGCAGTGAAGACGCGGGACTAGCCAAAAACATTCAGTACTTC CASSEDAGLAKNIQYF
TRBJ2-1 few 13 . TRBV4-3 TGCGCCAGCAGCCAAGATCTGGCGGATGAGCAGTTCTTC CASSQDLADEQFF
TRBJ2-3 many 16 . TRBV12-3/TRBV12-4 TGTGCCAGCACCCCTTGGGGCGGGGCAAGCACAGATACGCAGTATTTT CASTPWGGASTDTQYF
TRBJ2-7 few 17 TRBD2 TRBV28 TGTGCCAGCAGTTCAGAGATAGGGACTAGCGGCTCCTACGAGCAGTACTTC CASSSEIGTSGSYEQYF
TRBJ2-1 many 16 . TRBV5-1 TGCGCCAGCAGCTTGGATCAGCGACATATCTACAATGAGCAGTTCTTC CASSLDQRHIYNEQFF
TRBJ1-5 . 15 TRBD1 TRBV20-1 TGCAGTGCTAGACCACAGGGGGAAAGAAATCAGCCCCAGCATTTT CSARPQGERNQPQHF
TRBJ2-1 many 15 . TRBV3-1 TGTGCCAGCAGTCAAGGGCTTAGCTCCTACAATGAGCAGTTCTTC CASSQGLSSYNEQFF
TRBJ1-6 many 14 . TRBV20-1 TGCAGTGCTAGAGACCCAGGGAGTGGTTCACCCCTCCACTTT CSARDPGSGSPLHF